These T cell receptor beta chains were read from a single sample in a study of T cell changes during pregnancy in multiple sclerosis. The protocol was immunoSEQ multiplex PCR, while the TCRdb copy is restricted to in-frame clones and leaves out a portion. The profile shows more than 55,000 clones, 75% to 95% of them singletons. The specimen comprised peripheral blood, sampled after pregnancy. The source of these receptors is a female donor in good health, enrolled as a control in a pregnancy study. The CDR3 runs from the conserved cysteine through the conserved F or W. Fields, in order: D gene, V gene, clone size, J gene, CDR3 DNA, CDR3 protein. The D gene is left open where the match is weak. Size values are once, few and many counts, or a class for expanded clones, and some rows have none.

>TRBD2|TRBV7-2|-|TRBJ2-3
TGTGCCAGCAGCTCGCAAGGGACTAGCGAGACAGATACGCAGTATTTT
CASSSQGTSETDTQYF
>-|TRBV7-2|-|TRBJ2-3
TGTGCCAGCAGCTTAGACTACTTCCCTGGCACAGATACGCAGTATTTT
CASSLDYFPGTDTQYF
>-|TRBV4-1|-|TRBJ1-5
TGCGCCAGCAGCCAAGACCCCGGGACTCTCAATCAGCCCCAGCATTTT
CASSQDPGTLNQPQHF
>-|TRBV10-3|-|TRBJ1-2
TGTGCCATCAGTGAGAGTGGAGGGGCTGTCTATGGCTACACCTTC
CAISESGGAVYGYTF
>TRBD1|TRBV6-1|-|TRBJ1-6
TGTGCCAGCGGGGGGACAGGGGATAATTCACCCCTCCACTTT
CASGGTGDNSPLHF
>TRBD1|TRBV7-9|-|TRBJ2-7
TGTGCCAGCAGCTTAGTTGGGCAGGGGGCCAGAGGCCTTACCTACGAGCAGTACTTC
CASSLVGQGARGLTYEQYF
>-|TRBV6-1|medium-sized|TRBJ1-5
TGTGCCAGCAGTGAAGAGGGGAACCCCAATCAGCCCCAGCATTTT
CASSEEGNPNQPQHF
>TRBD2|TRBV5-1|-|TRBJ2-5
TGCGCCAGCAGCTTGCTTATGGCGGGGGGGCAAGAGACCCAGTACTTC
CASSLLMAGGQETQYF
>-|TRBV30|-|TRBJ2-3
TGTGCCTGGAGTGAGAGCCCAAGCACAGATACGCAGTATTTT
CAWSESPSTDTQYF
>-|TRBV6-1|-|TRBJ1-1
TGTGCCAGCACCAAGAAACTCTCCCAGGGAACTGAAGCTTTCTTT
CASTKKLSQGTEAFF
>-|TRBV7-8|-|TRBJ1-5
TGTGCCAGCAGCGATCGACAGGGCAATCAGCCCCAGCATTTT
CASSDRQGNQPQHF
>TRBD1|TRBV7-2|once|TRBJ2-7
TGTGCCAGCAGCTTCTCCGGGACAGGGGGCCCCGAGCAGTACTTC
CASSFSGTGGPEQYF
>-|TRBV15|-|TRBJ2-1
TGTGCCACCAGCAGAGATATTACTCAGGGGAATGAGCAGTTCTTC
CATSRDITQGNEQFF
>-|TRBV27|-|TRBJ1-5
TGTGCCAGCAGAAGGAGGGGCAATCAGCCCCAGCATTTT
CASRRRGNQPQHF
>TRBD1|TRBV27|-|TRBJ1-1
TGTGCCAGCAGCAGGGGGCTGAACACTGAAGCTTTCTTT
CASSRGLNTEAFF
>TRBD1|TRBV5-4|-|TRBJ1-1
TGTGCCAGCAGCTTGGGACAGGGGGAATTGACTGAAGCTTTCTTT
CASSLGQGELTEAFF
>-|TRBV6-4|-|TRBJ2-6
TGTGCCAGCAGTGAGGGCGCTGGGGCCAACGTCCTGACTTTC
CASSEGAGANVLTF
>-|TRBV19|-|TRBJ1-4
TGTGCCAGTACCAATTATGAAAAACTGTTTTTT
CASTNYEKLFF
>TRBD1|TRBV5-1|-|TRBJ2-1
TGCGCCAGCAGCCCACCCCCCCACAGGGGGCGCTTCTACAATGAGCAGTTCTTC
CASSPPPHRGRFYNEQFF
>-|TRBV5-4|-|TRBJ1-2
TGTGCCAGCAGCTCCCTGGACGGGGGCTATGGCTACACCTTC
CASSSLDGGYGYTF
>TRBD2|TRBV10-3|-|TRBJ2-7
TGTGCCATCAGTGGACTAGCGGGGGCCCGACCATACGAGCAGTACTTC
CAISGLAGARPYEQYF
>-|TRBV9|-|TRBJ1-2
TGTGCCAGCAGCGTAGAGGTCAGGGGCCCTCACCACGGCTACACCTTC
CASSVEVRGPHHGYTF
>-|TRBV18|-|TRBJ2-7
TGTGCCAGCTCACCGCGGGCAGAGAGTTCAGTGGAGCAGTACTTC
CASSPRAESSVEQYF
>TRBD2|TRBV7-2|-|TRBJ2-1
TGTGCCAGCAGCATTACGGAGGCGGGGGGGCGCAATGAGCAGTTCTTC
CASSITEAGGRNEQFF
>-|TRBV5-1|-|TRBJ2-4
TGCGCCAGCAGCTCCCGCAGCGTCAAAAACATTCAGTACTTC
CASSSRSVKNIQYF
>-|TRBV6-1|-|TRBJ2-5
TGTGCCAGCACAAGACTAGGAGAGACCCAGTACTTC
CASTRLGETQYF
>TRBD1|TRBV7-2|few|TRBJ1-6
TGTGCCAGCAGCCAGGGCTCCCCGGGACAGGGTTCACCCCTCCACTTT
CASSQGSPGQGSPLHF
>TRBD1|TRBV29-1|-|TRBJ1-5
TGCAGCGTTGCTGGGACAGGAGGCCAGCCCCAGCATTTT
CSVAGTGGQPQHF
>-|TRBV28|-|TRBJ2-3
TGTGCCAGCATTCGGCAGGGCCGGGATACGCAGTATTTT
CASIRQGRDTQYF
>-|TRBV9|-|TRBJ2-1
TGTGCCAGCAGTAAGACAGTATGGGGCCACAATGAGCAGTTCTTC
CASSKTVWGHNEQFF
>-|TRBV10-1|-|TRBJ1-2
TGCGCCAGCAGTTTGACGGGTAACTATGGCTACACCTTC
CASSLTGNYGYTF
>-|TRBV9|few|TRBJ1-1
TGTGCCAGTGGGGGGATGGGCACTGAAGCTTTCTTT
CASGGMGTEAFF
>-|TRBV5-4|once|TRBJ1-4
TGTGCCAGCAGCAAAACAGGGATCGATGAAAAACTGTTTTTT
CASSKTGIDEKLFF
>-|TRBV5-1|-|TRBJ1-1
TGCGCCAGCAGCTTGGACAGGATGGACACTGAAGCTTTCTTT
CASSLDRMDTEAFF